One sample yielded the 24 T cell receptor beta chains listed below, sequenced in a study of T cell repertoires in cytomegalovirus infection. TCRdb used MiXCR to reprocess the reads, holding one entry per CDR3 protein. The sample has around 740,000 distinct CDR3 sequences, less than 40% seen once. The specimen was PBMCs. The receptors originated from a human donor in good health (CMV status not recorded). Some clones in this sample may be carry-over from other donors' samples.

J is TRBJ1-2 and V is TRBV28; D gene unclear. CDR1 is MDHEN, CDR2 SYDVKM, per germline. This CDR3 spans 13 amino acids. The ends were cut back, 10 bases at V and 4 bases at J, with 16 bases in the middle. CDR3 nucleotides: TGTGCCATTCGGTACATATCCATCTATGGCTACACCTTC. Residues: CAIRYISIYGYTF.

The rearrangement links TRBV20-1 to TRBJ2-3; possible D gene TRBD2, 6 bases. From germline, CDR1 is DFQATT and CDR2 SNEGSKA (reference sequence). This CDR3 is 16 amino acids long. Trimming left V 2 bases short and J 3 bases short, with 18 bases between. CDR3 DNA: TGCAGTGCTAGACCCCCGCCGGGGGTGTGGACAGATACGCAGTATTTT. It is translated as CSARPPPGVWTDTQYF.

As regards this clonotype: Relative to the germline gene, one junction end is altered; a read error may explain this. The chain carries TRBV4-1 and TRBJ1-2; 8 bases fit TRBD1. Germline CDR1 MGHRA, CDR2 YSYEKL. This CDR3 has 16 amino acids. The CDR3 sequence is CASSITGRGPDYGYTF. The CDR3 DNA is TGTGCCAGCAGTATAACGGGCAGGGGGCCCGACTATGGCTACACCTTC.

The V gene is TRBV28, the J gene TRBJ2-5; no firm D call. V gave up 6 bases and J gave up 1 base, with 12 bases separating them. The CDR3 consists of 14 residues. From germline, CDR1 is MDHEN and CDR2 SYDVKM. CDR3 region: CASSLIGAQETQYF. The CDR3, as DNA: TGTGCCAGCAGCCTCATCGGCGCCCAAGAGACCCAGTACTTC. Filled out from reference TRBV28 and TRBJ2-5, the complete variable domain reads DVKVTQSSRYLVKRTGEKVFLECVQDMDHENMFWYRQDPGLGLRLIYFSYDVKMKEKGDIPEGYSVSREKKERFSLILESASTNQTSMYLCASSLIGAQETQYFGPGTRLLVL.

The CDR3 DNA is TGTGCCAGTAGTCGTGTGGACAGATACGAGCAGTACTTC. It yields the protein CASSRVDRYEQYF. The rearrangement links TRBV19 to TRBJ2-7; tentatively, D is TRBD1 (6 bases). Trimming took 5 bases from V and 4 from J, leaving 12 bases between them. The CDR3 totals 13 residues. Germline V gene data show CDR1 as LNHDA and CDR2 as SQIVND (reference sequence).

This clonotype appeared many times. V and J are TRBV7-2 and TRBJ2-1, with TRBD2 matching 8 bases. Germline V lookup: CDR1 SGHTA, CDR2 FQGNSA. The CDR3 length is 17 residues. V lost 5 bases and J lost 4; bases outside the gene matches: 13. The CDR3 nucleotides are TGTGCCAGCAGCCCCCGGGAGGTAGCGGGGAAATACAATGAGCAGTTCTTC. Its protein is CASSPREVAGKYNEQFF.

This clonotype has more than one count but fewer than ten. Compared with germline, one end of the junction differs, possibly owing to a read error. The chain is built from TRBV7-2 and TRBJ2-3; no reliable D call. The CDR3 totals 12 residues. Germline V gives CDR1 SGHTA, CDR2 FQGNSA. The CDR3 DNA follows: TGTGCCAGCAGCCCGGGTCCCGCCCAGAAGCATTTT. Its translation is CASSPGPAQKHF.

This clonotype was observed a handful of times. V gene TRBV19 combines with J gene TRBJ2-6; D is ambiguous. Trimming stripped 2 bases from V and 1 base from J, with 9 bases between. Germline assignment: CDR1 LNHDA and CDR2 SQIVND (reference sequence). There are 16 residues in the CDR3. The CDR3 here is CASSIRSPSGANVLTF. CDR3 coding DNA: TGTGCCAGTAGTATAAGAAGCCCGTCTGGGGCCAACGTCCTGACTTTC.

This sequence joins TRBV7-4 and TRBJ1-5; maybe TRBD1 (6 bases). There are 16 residues in the CDR3. Germline lookup yields CDR1 SGHVT and CDR2 SQSDAQ. Trimming removed 5 bases at V and 4 bases at J, with 18 bases between. The CDR3 DNA follows: TGTGCCAGCAGCCCAGGGGACTCTTTAAGGAATCAGCCCCAGCATTTT. Translation: CASSPGDSLRNQPQHF.

To note about this clonotype: Given the absence of the conserved phenylalanine or tryptophan at the CDR3 end, a read error is likely. The genes are TRBV28 and TRBJ1-5; TRBD1 is a possible D gene (5 bases). Per the germline V gene, CDR1 is MDHEN and CDR2 is SYDVKM. This CDR3 has 12 residues. DNA for the CDR3: TGTGCCTGCAGGGACCCAGGGCAGCCCCAGCATTCT. This encodes CACRDPGQPQHS.

The chain joins TRBV5-6 to TRBJ2-4; 11 bases agree with TRBD2. Trimming cost V 4 bases and J 0 bases; bases outside gene matches: 12. This CDR3 is built from 19 residues. Germline-derived CDR1 and CDR2 are SGHDT and YYEEEE. The DNA of the CDR3 is TGTGCCAGCAGCAGCGTAGCGGGAGGGAATATTGGAGCCAAAAACATTCAGTACTTC. Its protein is CASSSVAGGNIGAKNIQYF.

This clonotype was counted a few times. V and J are TRBV19 and TRBJ1-5; D remains unclear. This CDR3 spans 14 amino acids. Deletions cut 3 bases from V and 5 bases from J, with 11 bases between. CDR1 is LNHDA, CDR2 SQIVND, per germline (reference sequence). The CDR3 DNA is TGTGCCAGTAGTATCTCATGGGTGGATCAGCCCCAGCATTTT. This codes for CASSISWVDQPQHF.

The chain joins TRBV7-6 to TRBJ1-1, with D tentatively TRBD1 (6 bases). The V gene's germline CDR1 is SGHVS and CDR2 FNYEAQ. The CDR3 sequence is 13 residues long. V was trimmed by 5 bases and J by 6 bases, leaving 13 bases between them. CDR3 loop: CASSPQGFAEAFF. The CDR3 DNA reads TGTGCCAGCAGCCCTCAGGGGTTCGCTGAAGCTTTCTTT.

The chain links TRBV28 to TRBJ2-3; D is perhaps TRBD1 or TRBD2 (7 bases each). This CDR3 is 15 amino acids long. Trimming removed 5 bases from V and 6 bases from J, with 18 bases in between. Germline lookup yields CDR1 MDHEN and CDR2 SYDVKM. CDR3 DNA sequence: TGTGCCAGCAGTCCAGGGGGGGGCACCTGGGATACGCAGTATTTT. It yields the protein CASSPGGGTWDTQYF.

This clonotype was seen a few times. The chain carries TRBV20-1 and TRBJ2-7, with 7 bases that match TRBD1. V shed 5 bases, J shed 3 bases, and the junction held 7 bases outside the gene matches. There are 13 residues in the CDR3. CDR1 and CDR2 (germline): DFQATT, SNEGSKA (reference sequence). This CDR3 is CSARKTGIYEQYF. The CDR3 nucleotides read TGCAGTGCTCGGAAGACAGGGATCTACGAGCAGTACTTC.

Only a few counts were recorded for this clonotype. This chain joins TRBV19 and TRBJ2-5; 8 bases line up with TRBD2. CDR1 is LNHDA, CDR2 SQIVND, per germline (reference sequence). CDR3 size: 15 residues. With V trimmed by 4 bases and J by 4 bases, 8 bases remained unmatched. CDR3 coding DNA: TGTGCCAGTAGTACCGGCGGGAGGAGAGGAGAGACCCAGTACTTC. Amino acid sequence: CASSTGGRRGETQYF.

This clonotype turned up a few times. The chain uses TRBV11-2 and TRBJ2-7; 10 bases are shared with TRBD2. This CDR3 has 15 residues. CDR1 SGHAT and CDR2 FQNNGV come from the germline V gene. The ends lost 6 bases at V and 2 bases at J; junction bases unmatched: 7. The CDR3, as DNA: TGTGCCAGCAGTCTCCTAGCGGGGGCTCCCTACGAGCAGTACTTC. This translates into CASSLLAGAPYEQYF.

V usage is TRBV6-6 and J usage is TRBJ2-3; perhaps TRBD2 as D (5 bases). Between the trimmed V and J ends, which lost 2 bases and 3 bases, there was a span of 18 bases. This CDR3 is 17 amino acids long. The V gene's germline CDR1 is MNHNY and CDR2 SVGAGI (reference sequence). The CDR3 here is CASSYAAGVVGTDTQYF. The CDR3 DNA follows: TGTGCCAGCAGTTACGCTGCGGGCGTAGTAGGGACAGATACGCAGTATTTT.

This clonotype was seen ten or more times. This rearrangement joins TRBV7-6 to TRBJ2-7, with 8 bases fitting TRBD1. The trim removed 1 base at V and 6 bases at J, leaving 8 bases unmatched. The germline CDR1 and CDR2 sequences are SGHVS and FNYEAQ. The CDR3 loop spans 15 amino acids. The CDR3: CASSLGTGKNGEQYF. DNA for the CDR3: TGTGCCAGCAGCTTAGGGACAGGGAAAAATGGCGAGCAGTACTTC.

This clonotype appeared many times. This chain links TRBV7-2 with TRBJ2-2; D possibly corresponds to TRBD1 (5 bases). V was trimmed by 1 base and J by 2 bases, leaving 14 bases between them. CDR1 is SGHTA and CDR2 is FQGNSA in the germline V gene. CDR3 size: 17 residues. CDR3 sequence reads: CASSLDPHRTNTGELFF. In DNA form, the CDR3 reads TGTGCCAGCAGCTTAGATCCCCACAGGACCAACACCGGGGAGCTGTTTTTT. Based on the CDR3 plus reference TRBV7-2 and TRBJ2-2, the full variable domain is GAGVSQSPSNKVTEKGKDVELRCDPISGHTALYWYRQSLGQGLEFLIYFQGNSAPDKSGLPSDRFSAERTGGSVSTLTIQRTQQEDSAVYLCASSLDPHRTNTGELFFGEGSRLTVL.

A note on this clonotype: The junction departs from the called germline gene at one end, perhaps through a read error. The chain uses TRBV12-3 or TRBV12-4 and TRBJ2-1; D uncertain. CDR3 size: 13 residues. The CDR3 region is CDSSPTGHNEQFF. CDR3 sequence (DNA): TGTGACAGCAGTCCTACCGGGCACAATGAGCAGTTCTTC.

The chain is built from TRBV6-1 and TRBJ2-4, with D hard to call. Trimming cost V 8 bases and J 8 bases, with 19 bases left between them. CDR1 MNHNS and CDR2 SASEGT come from the germline V gene. The CDR3 totals 14 residues. CDR3 in DNA: TGTGCCAGCTTAAGGGCTGGTGGAGTCGACATTCAGTACTTC. Protein sequence: CASLRAGGVDIQYF.

This clonotype was observed at least ten times. This sequence joins TRBV6-1 and TRBJ2-3; 11 positions agree with TRBD2. Germline V CDR1 and CDR2: MNHNS, SASEGT. This CDR3 comprises 16 residues. The V and J ends lost 5 bases and 4 bases, in that order; junction bases with no gene match: 8. The CDR3 loop is CASSTFSGGGADTQYF. CDR3 sequence (DNA): TGTGCCAGCAGTACCTTTAGCGGGGGGGGGGCAGATACGCAGTATTTT.

This clonotype appeared many times. J is TRBJ1-2 and V is TRBV7-2; the D is unclear. Germline assignment: CDR1 SGHTA and CDR2 FQGNSA. The CDR3 sequence is 14 residues long. Trimming shortened V by 5 bases and J by 1 base, and 11 bases separated the two germline ends. The CDR3 nucleotides are TGTGCCAGCAGCCCACGACAATTTAACTATGGCTACACCTTC. This encodes CASSPRQFNYGYTF.